Shown below are 14 T cell receptor beta chains from a single sample sequenced in a study of control samples from healthy donors and cancer patients. Using immunoSEQ multiplex PCR, the repertoire was profiled, and TCRdb retains in-frame clones only, with some absent. The table lists about 12,000 clones, roughly 95% of them singletons, with 25% to 30% in the top ten. Sequencing was performed on PBMCs. These receptors were obtained from a man in his 70s with head and neck cancer.

The chain combines TRBV29-1 with TRBJ2-7; no clear D gene. V was trimmed by 4 bases and J by 5 bases, leaving 9 bases between them. Germline V lookup: CDR1 SQVTM, CDR2 ANQGSEA. The CDR3 covers 11 residues. Here the CDR3 DNA reads TGCAGCGTTGTCTACAACCACGAGCAGTACTTC. Protein sequence: CSVVYNHEQYF.

The chain joins TRBV3-1 (or the pseudogene TRBV3-2) to TRBJ2-7; 9 bases map to TRBD1. The CDR3 length is 17 residues. The junction had 11 bases not matched to a gene; V was cut back by 2 bases and J by 3 bases. The germline CDR1 and CDR2 sequences are LGHDT and YNNKEL (reference sequence). CDR3 DNA: TGTGCCAGCAGCCAAATACTAGGGACAGGGATTAACTACGAGCAGTACTTC. Protein product: CASSQILGTGINYEQYF.

The chain carries TRBV27 and TRBJ2-2; D is ambiguous. Germline CDR1 reads MNHEY; CDR2 reads SMNVEV (reference sequence). Deletions cut 1 base from V and 2 bases from J, with 2 bases between. The CDR3 totals 13 residues. The CDR3 nucleotides are TGTGCCAGCAGTTTATTTAACACCGGGGAGCTGTTTTTT. It encodes CASSLFNTGELFF.

This clone was found once. The J gene is TRBJ1-3, the V gene TRBV19, with a tentative D call TRBD1 (5 bases). V lost 3 bases, J lost 3 bases, and 9 bases lay in between. Per germline, CDR1 LNHDA and CDR2 SQIVND (reference sequence). This CDR3 has 14 amino acids. CDR3 in amino acids: CASSIGQGGNTIYF. CDR3 nucleotides: TGTGCCAGTAGTATTGGACAAGGTGGAAACACCATATATTTT.

The chain recombines TRBV5-4 with TRBJ1-6, with D tentatively TRBD1 (6 bases). V lost 4 bases and J lost 8, with 13 bases in between. The CDR3 is made up of 14 amino acids. Germline CDR1 SGHNT, CDR2 YYREEE (reference sequence). The CDR3 DNA reads TGTGCCAGCAGCCAGGGCAGGGGTGATTCACCCCTCCACTTT. This codes for CASSQGRGDSPLHF.

This chain joins TRBV7-3 and TRBJ2-1; D ambiguous. The V and J ends lost 5 bases and 8 bases respectively, with 13 bases between them. Germline loops: CDR1 SGHTA, CDR2 FQGTGA. The CDR3 consists of 13 residues. CDR3 DNA: TGTGCCAGCAGCGAAAAAGGACGGTATGAGCAGTTCTTC. It translates to CASSEKGRYEQFF.

The J gene is TRBJ2-3, the V gene TRBV29-1, with 7 bases matching TRBD2. This CDR3 has 15 residues. CDR1 is SQVTM, CDR2 ANQGSEA, per germline. Trimming at V came to 7 bases and at J to 3 bases, leaving 13 bases not matched to a gene. The chain's CDR3 is CSATRGEGPTDTQYF. The CDR3 DNA reads TGCAGCGCCACTCGGGGGGAGGGCCCGACAGATACGCAGTATTTT.

V gene TRBV9 combines with J gene TRBJ2-7; 10 nucleotides match TRBD2. Per the germline V gene, CDR1 is SGDLS and CDR2 is YYNGEE. The CDR3 is 15 residues long. After removal of 0 bases from V and 3 bases from J, the junction contained 3 bases not matched to a gene. CDR3 region: CASSVGLAGDYEQYF. The CDR3 bases are TGTGCCAGCAGCGTAGGGCTAGCGGGGGACTACGAGCAGTACTTC. The variable domain in full, with the rest retrieved from reference TRBV9 and TRBJ2-7, is DSGVTQTPKHLITATGQRVTLRCSPRSGDLSVYWYQQSLDQGLQFLIQYYNGEERAKGNILERFSAQQFPDLHSELNLSSLELGDSALYFCASSVGLAGDYEQYFGPGTRLTVT.

V usage is TRBV3-1 (or the pseudogene TRBV3-2) and J usage is TRBJ2-7; D ambiguous. The V gene's germline CDR1 is LGHDT and CDR2 YNNKEL (reference sequence). This CDR3 has 12 amino acids. The V end lost 0 bases, the J end lost 6 bases, and 6 bases lay between the germline ends. CDR3: CASSQETLEQYF. The CDR3 coding sequence is TGTGCCAGCAGCCAAGAGACCCTCGAGCAGTACTTC.

The chain joins TRBV21-1 to TRBJ2-7; the table's D call of TRBD2 was not tested on the DNA. TRBV21-1 is a pseudogene. The CDR3 consists of 16 residues. CDR3 bases: TGTGCCAGCAGGGATTTTCTAGCTACCGTGTTAGACGAGCAGTACTTC. Its protein is CASRDFLATVLDEQYF.

The gene calls are TRBV5-1 and TRBJ1-1; tentative D call: TRBD1 (5 bases). Trimming removed 0 bases from V and 11 bases from J, with 11 bases in between. Germline CDR1 SGHRS, CDR2 YFSETQ. The CDR3 is 12 residues long. The CDR3 bases are TGCGCCAGCAGCTTGGCGGGGCCCCGGGCTTTCTTT. Translation: CASSLAGPRAFF.

The chain couples TRBV5-8 to TRBJ2-4, with unresolved D. The length of the CDR3 is 12 residues. The germline CDR1 and CDR2 sequences are SGHTS and YDEGEE. The V and J ends lost 0 bases and 15 bases respectively, with 13 bases between them. CDR3 amino acids: CASSLARRLLYF. The DNA of the CDR3 is TGTGCCAGCAGCTTGGCCCGGCGCTTACTGTACTTC.

V is TRBV7-9 and J is TRBJ2-1, with TRBD2 matching over 7 bases. Per the germline V gene, CDR1 is SEHNR and CDR2 is FQNEAQ (reference sequence). Trimming at V came to 3 bases and at J to 6 bases, leaving 11 bases not matched to a gene. The CDR3 is 16 amino acids. The CDR3 is CASSFLGAGEVNEQFF. CDR3 in DNA: TGTGCCAGCAGCTTCCTCGGGGCGGGAGAGGTCAATGAGCAGTTCTTC.

Concerning this clone: The CDR3 does not close with the conserved phenylalanine or tryptophan, likely indicating a read error. The chain employs TRBV2 and TRBJ1-2; 9 bases map to TRBD1. The CDR3 loop spans 14 amino acids. Germline CDR1 SNHLY, CDR2 FYNNEI. V dropped 2 bases and J dropped 7; count of bases not matched to a gene: 5. CDR3 nucleotide sequence: TGTGCCAGCAGTGAATTCGACAGGGGGGGTGGCTACACCGTC. As protein: CASSEFDRGGGYTV.